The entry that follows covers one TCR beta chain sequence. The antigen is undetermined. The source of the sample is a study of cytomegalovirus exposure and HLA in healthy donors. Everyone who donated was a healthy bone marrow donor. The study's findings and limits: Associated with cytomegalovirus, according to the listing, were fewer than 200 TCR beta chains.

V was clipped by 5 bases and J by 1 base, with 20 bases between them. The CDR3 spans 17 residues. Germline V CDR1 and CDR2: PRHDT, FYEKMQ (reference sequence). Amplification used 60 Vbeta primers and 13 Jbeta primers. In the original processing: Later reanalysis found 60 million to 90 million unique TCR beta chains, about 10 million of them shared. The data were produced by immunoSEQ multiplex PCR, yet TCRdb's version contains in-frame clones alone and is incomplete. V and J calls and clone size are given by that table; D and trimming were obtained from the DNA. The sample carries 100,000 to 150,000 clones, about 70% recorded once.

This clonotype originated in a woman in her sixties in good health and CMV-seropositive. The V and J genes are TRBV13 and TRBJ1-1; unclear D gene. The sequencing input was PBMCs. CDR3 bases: TGTGCCAGCAGCCCCTCGTTGGAGGGTCGTTCGAACACTGAAGCTTTCTTT. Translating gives CASSPSLEGRSNTEAFF.